What follows is one T cell receptor (beta chain) and its context. At the DNA level, this CDR3 is encoded by other sequences in the same sample as well. Once RNA had been extracted, it was reverse transcribed into cDNA to act as the sequencing template. Libraries were prepared by immunoSEQ multiplex PCR; TCRdb keeps only in-frame clonotypes and omits some of them. The repertoire has around 60,000 clones, roughly 46% of them found once; the top ten carry roughly 51%. This sample is drawn from a study of CD8+ T cells in alopecia areata. Collected material from alopecia areata patients comprised lesional scalp punch biopsies and peripheral blood. Sequencing was performed on NKG2D-low CD8+ T cells sorted from blood. The receptor comes from a human donor with alopecia areata.

CDR3 nucleotide sequence: TGTGCCAGCAGCTTGACTAGCTCCTACGAGCAGTACTTC. Amino acids: CASSLTSSYEQYF. The J gene is TRBJ2-7, the V gene TRBV27; possibly TRBD2 for D (6 bases). Germline CDR1 reads MNHEY; CDR2 reads SMNVEV (reference sequence). The CDR3 has 13 residues. V lost 6 bases to trimming and J lost 0 bases, with 9 bases between them.